This T cell receptor beta chain originates from a study of control samples from healthy donors and cancer patients. The CDR3 length is 16 residues. Germline V gives CDR1 SEHNR, CDR2 FQNEAQ (reference sequence). The J segment lost 10 bases and the V segment lost 5 bases, leaving 10 bases of the junction unmatched. Measured with immunoSEQ multiplex PCR; TCRdb has only the in-frame clones, and not every one. This table holds around 50,000 clones, roughly nine tenths found once. Details on this clone: This sample also contains other DNA sequences that code for the same CDR3.

The sequence came from a man aged 35 to 55 with colorectal cancer. The sequencing sample was made of PBMCs. The rearrangement links TRBV7-9 to TRBJ2-1, with 14 bases identical to TRBD2. In DNA, the CDR3 is TGTGCCAGCAGCCACAGAGGACTAGCGGGAGGACGAGAGCAGTTCTTC. Amino acids: CASSHRGLAGGREQFF. The full variable domain, its missing parts supplied by reference TRBV7-9 and TRBJ2-1, is DTGVSQNPRHKITKRGQNVTFRCDPISEHNRLYWYRQTLGQGPEFLTYFQNEAQLEKSRLLSDRFSAERPKGSFSTLEIQRTEQGDSAMYLCASSHRGLAGGREQFFGPGTRLTVL.